This T cell receptor beta chain was captured by sequencing in a study of OX40 agonist ivuxolimab in advanced cancers. The wider study: The treatment was a fully human IgG2 OX40 agonist, ivuxolimab. Overall study results and limits: Clonal expansion from baseline to week 6 occurred in both CD4+ and CD8+ T cells.

About this clone itself: Antigen specificity is unknown.

This CDR3 is built from 14 residues. Germline V gives CDR1 SGHVS, CDR2 FNYEAQ. V lost 5 bases, J lost 5 bases, and 14 bases lay in between. Data came from immunoSEQ multiplex PCR; TCRdb stores just in-frame clones and leaves some out. Of 60,000 to 80,000 clones listed, roughly 84% were seen once; the top ten hold about 4.8%. The rearrangement joins TRBV7-6 to TRBJ2-3; maybe TRBD2 (6 bases). The source of this sequence is an adult with an advanced solid tumor such as melanoma, head and neck, liver or kidney cancer. The sample here was CD4+ or CD8+ T cells sorted from blood, taken in a trial of the OX40 agonist ivuxolimab. The DNA for the CDR3 is TGTGCCAGCAGCCCCGGGGGTTGGGGAGATACGCAGTATTTT. Its translation: CASSPGGWGDTQYF. Drawing the rest from reference TRBV7-6 and TRBJ2-3, the complete variable domain is GAGVSQSPRYKVTKRGQDVALRCDPISGHVSLYWYRQALGQGPEFLTYFNYEAQQDKSGLPNDRFSAERPEGSISTLTIQRTEQRDSAMYRCASSPGGWGDTQYFGPGTRLTVL.